This T cell receptor (beta chain) was profiled in a study of T cell clonotyping in hematopoietic cell transplantation. In the case of this clone: Its antigen is still unknown.

Clones were sequenced by immunoSEQ multiplex PCR, and TCRdb holds only the in-frame ones, with some missing. The sample lists about 27,000 clones, under 97% occurring once. V lost 0 bases to trimming and J lost 5 bases, with 11 bases between them. The CDR3 spans 14 residues. The germline V gene has CDR1 SGHTA and CDR2 FQGNSA. General observations from the study: Few recipient clonotypes overlapped donors; over 95% were de novo at given depth. Without cell sorting, CD4 versus CD8 contributions remain unresolved. Graft donor and pretransplant recipient Inverse Simpson Index values predicted broader posttransplant TCR diversity. Pathologically expanded recipient clonotypes increased progressively from day 30 to day 180 as diversity fell.

The sequence was collected from a man over 45 in good health. Some clones in this sample may be carry-over from other donors' samples. The V and J genes are TRBV7-2 and TRBJ2-7; no definite D call. The sequencing input was peripheral blood mononuclear cells. The CDR3 DNA follows: TGTGCCAGCAGCTTAGCGGGAAGTGTCGACGAGCAGTACTTC. Amino acids: CASSLAGSVDEQYF. The variable domain in full, with the rest retrieved from reference TRBV7-2 and TRBJ2-7, is GAGVSQSPSNKVTEKGKDVELRCDPISGHTALYWYRQSLGQGLEFLIYFQGNSAPDKSGLPSDRFSAERTGGSVSTLTIQRTQQEDSAVYLCASSLAGSVDEQYFGPGTRLTVT.